This paragraph reports one T cell receptor beta chain. Its antigen remains unidentified. This CDR3 has 15 amino acids. The germline CDR1 and CDR2 sequences are SGDLS and YYNGEE. V dropped 3 bases and J dropped 9 bases, with 21 bases sitting between them. The data are from a study of OX40 agonist ivuxolimab in advanced cancers. Notes on the study in general: Patients who responded partially at 0.1-3.0 mg/kg showed clonal expansion ranking among the lowest.

Some clones are missing from TCRdb's copy, which holds only in-frame ones; the method was immunoSEQ multiplex PCR. The table includes 60,000 to 75,000 clones, 88% detected once. The sequencing here drew on CD4+ or CD8+ T cells sorted from blood, taken in a trial of the OX40 agonist ivuxolimab. The sequence derives from an adult with an advanced solid tumor such as melanoma, head and neck, liver or kidney cancer. This chain uses TRBV9 with TRBJ1-2; D perhaps matches TRBD1 (6 bases). The chain's CDR3 is CASSATPPGGFSYTF. The DNA for the CDR3 is TGTGCCAGCAGCGCCACCCCTCCCGGGGGCTTTAGCTACACCTTC.